This entry features one T cell receptor (beta chain) sequence. V was cut by 4 bases and J by 7 bases, with 22 bases left in between. The CDR3 totals 16 residues. The V gene's germline CDR1 is MNHEY and CDR2 SMNVEV (reference sequence). These data come from a study of blood T cell repertoires in COVID-19. As for the study in general: In each case, the material was cDNA or gDNA derived from T cells, B-cell-depleted T cells, or PBMCs.

In the authors' methods: How many nucleated cells were present was estimated from reference gene primer amplification. Clones were read by immunoSEQ multiplex PCR, and TCRdb kept only the in-frame ones, dropping some. The V and J calls and clone size come from that table; D and trimming were worked out from the DNA. The table records about 82,000 clones, around 81% of them present only once. The TCR originated in a man older than 75 with active or convalescent COVID-19. The sequencing input was peripheral blood. The chain combines TRBV27 with TRBJ1-2, with a weak D call TRBD1 (5 bases). CDR3 in DNA: TGTGCCAGCAGTTGGGGCGGGGGGAATCTGATGGGTGGCTACACCTTC. This encodes CASSWGGGNLMGGYTF.